Included here is one TCR beta chain sequence, with context. Its target is not known. Generated by immunoSEQ multiplex PCR, the TCRdb table keeps only in-frame clones and is missing some. The sample includes 45,000 to 60,000 clones, under 85% of them seen just once. The data originate from a study of T cells in localized non-small cell lung cancer. Study observations and caveats: A median of 57 of the top 100 tumor clones appeared in adjacent lung, which was paired and uninvolved. Multi-region tumor sequencing was not done, so intratumor heterogeneity could not be excluded. Uninvolved adjacent lung had the highest recorded T cell clonality, with tumor below it.

With 1 base clipped from V and 1 base from J, the junction kept 13 bases outside the gene matches. Germline V lookup: CDR1 SGHAT, CDR2 FQNNGV. This CDR3 has 18 residues. The sequences come from peripheral blood, collected before any cancer treatment. The chain recombines TRBV11-2 with TRBJ2-7; the match to TRBD1 covers 7 bases. This TCR derives from a female donor of 60 years or more with stage II squamous cell lung carcinoma. CDR3 sequence: CASSLGQGGPELSYEQYF. In DNA form, the CDR3 reads TGTGCCAGCAGCTTAGGACAAGGGGGCCCCGAACTTTCCTACGAGCAGTACTTC.